Listed here are 4 T cell receptor beta chains from one sample, sequenced in a study of blood T cell repertoires in COVID-19. Method: immunoSEQ multiplex PCR; TCRdb's copy keeps in-frame clones and lacks some. Seen here are about 260,000 clones, about 88% observed once, and the top ten hold roughly 4%. The sequenced sample was peripheral blood. These receptors all stem from a man between 60 and 70 years old who had recovered from COVID-19.

The rearrangement uses TRBV19 and TRBJ1-1, with D tentatively TRBD1 (5 bases). V was pared by 9 bases and J by 6 bases, with 20 bases between. The CDR3 spans 14 residues. Germline loops: CDR1 LNHDA, CDR2 SQIVND (reference sequence). This chain's CDR3 is CASKYPTRGAEAFF. CDR3 nucleotides: TGTGCCAGCAAGTATCCGACTAGGGGAGCTGAAGCTTTCTTT.

The chain employs TRBV9 and TRBJ2-7, with a possible D match to TRBD1 (6 bases). Looked up from germline, CDR1 is SGDLS and CDR2 is YYNGEE. Trimming shortened V by 7 bases and J by 0 bases, and 17 bases separated the two germline ends. The CDR3 runs 15 residues. CDR3 protein: CASAWGTDSSYEQYF. CDR3 DNA sequence: TGTGCCAGCGCCTGGGGAACGGACAGCTCCTACGAGCAGTACTTC.

This rearrangement joins TRBV30 to TRBJ2-4, with D maybe TRBD2 (6 bases). The CDR3 has 15 residues. V lost 4 bases and J lost 1, with 14 bases in between. Germline CDR1 and CDR2: GTSNPN and SVGIG (reference sequence). CDR3 sequence: CAWTKGSGAKNIQYF. In nucleotides, the CDR3 is TGTGCCTGGACTAAGGGAAGCGGGGCCAAAAACATTCAGTACTTC.

The V call is TRBV7-9, the J call TRBJ1-1; tentatively, D is TRBD1 (6 bases). This CDR3 is 17 amino acids long. Germline-derived CDR1 and CDR2 are SEHNR and FQNEAQ (reference sequence). Trimming removed 5 bases from V and 0 bases from J, with 19 bases in between. CDR3 loop: CASSPTRSDRMNTEAFF. In DNA, the CDR3 is TGTGCCAGCAGCCCAACCCGATCGGACAGAATGAACACTGAAGCTTTCTTT. Supplemented by reference TRBV7-9 and TRBJ1-1, the full variable domain reads DTGVSQNPRHKITKRGQNVTFRCDPISEHNRLYWYRQTLGQGPEFLTYFQNEAQLEKSRLLSDRFSAERPKGSFSTLEIQRTEQGDSAMYLCASSPTRSDRMNTEAFFGQGTRLTVV.